Presented here are 17 T cell receptor beta chains from one specimen sequenced in a study of preoperative IRX-2 immunotherapy in early breast cancer. Measured with immunoSEQ multiplex PCR; TCRdb has only the in-frame clones, and not every one. The repertoire includes some 35,000 clones, roughly four fifths of them detected once, and approximately 1.5% sits in the top ten. This sample's treatment: preoperative locoregional IRX-2 cytokine immunotherapy. The starting material was lymph node tissue, obtained after IRX-2 immunotherapy. Receptors were obtained from a human donor with breast cancer.

Only one count was recorded for this clone. The chain carries TRBV7-6 and TRBJ1-1; 12 bases line up with TRBD1. The trim removed 6 bases at V and 6 bases at J, leaving 5 bases unmatched. Germline CDR1 reads SGHVS; CDR2 reads FNYEAQ. The CDR3 consists of 14 residues. In DNA form, the CDR3 reads TGTGCCAGCAGTAGGGGACAGGGGGCCGCTGAAGCTTTCTTT. It encodes CASSRGQGAAEAFF.

This chain links TRBV28 with TRBJ1-2; a weak D match, TRBD1 (6 bases). The CDR3 runs 13 residues. V was pared by 2 bases and J by 2 bases, with 6 bases between. Germline-derived CDR1 and CDR2 are MDHEN and SYDVKM. The CDR3 protein is CASSLQGNYGYTF. In nucleotides, the CDR3 is TGTGCCAGCAGTTTACAGGGGAACTATGGCTACACCTTC.

This chain links TRBV28 with TRBJ1-5; the D gene is possibly TRBD1 (6 bases). The V gene lost 6 bases and the J gene lost 7 bases, with 13 bases spanning the gap. The germline gives CDR1 MDHEN, CDR2 SYDVKM. This CDR3 region has 13 residues. The CDR3 sequence is CASRLRGGQPQHF. CDR3 coding DNA: TGTGCCAGCAGACTAAGAGGGGGGCAGCCCCAGCATTTT.

The rearrangement links TRBV6-1 to TRBJ1-2; no reliable D call. V lost 1 base and J 4 bases, leaving 13 bases between the germline ends. This CDR3 is 15 amino acids long. Germline V gene data show CDR1 as MNHNS and CDR2 as SASEGT. CDR3 sequence: CASSEEAVPLYGYTF. The CDR3 region has the DNA TGTGCCAGCAGTGAAGAGGCGGTACCGCTCTATGGCTACACCTTC.

This clone was counted once. The genes are TRBV18 and TRBJ1-1; D may be TRBD1 (6 bases). The V gene's germline CDR1 is KGHSH and CDR2 LQKENI. The CDR3 covers 17 residues. Trimming stripped 0 bases from V and 7 bases from J, with 21 bases between. The CDR3 bases are TGTGCCAGCTCACCACCCGGACTTGGGGGGCTGGTCGGTGAAGCTTTCTTT. Translation: CASSPPGLGGLVGEAFF.

The rearrangement joins TRBV30 to TRBJ1-2; the D gene is possibly TRBD1 (5 bases). With 1 base removed from V and 3 bases from J, the gap between germline ends came to 9 bases. Per germline, CDR1 GTSNPN and CDR2 SVGIG (reference sequence). The CDR3 is 13 amino acids. The DNA of the CDR3 is TGTGCCTGGAGTGCCAGGGCAGACTATGGCTACACCTTC. It translates to CAWSARADYGYTF.

The chain couples TRBV6-8 to TRBJ1-3, with TRBD1 as a possible D gene (6 bases). V lost 10 bases, J lost 2 bases, and 15 bases lay in between. Per germline, CDR1 MNHGY and CDR2 SAAAGT. The CDR3 extends over 14 amino acids. The CDR3 here is CATSGDKAGNTIYF. The DNA for the CDR3 is TGTGCCACTTCGGGGGACAAAGCTGGAAACACCATATATTTT.

The chain employs TRBV5-1 and TRBJ2-2; D is unresolved. The CDR3 loop spans 14 amino acids. From germline, CDR1 is SGHRS and CDR2 YFSETQ. V gave up 7 bases and J gave up 5 bases, with 15 bases separating them. The CDR3 nucleotides read TGCGCCAGCTACCTAGGAAGTGGGACCGGGGAGCTGTTTTTT. Translated, it gives CASYLGSGTGELFF.

This clone was seen only a few times. This sequence joins TRBV15 and TRBJ1-6; D is perhaps TRBD1 (5 bases). CDR1 LNHNV and CDR2 YYDKDF come from the germline V gene (reference sequence). The V gene lost 0 bases and the J gene lost 9 bases, with 15 bases spanning the gap. The CDR3 has 16 residues. This chain's CDR3 is CATSRDLLGVGSPLHF. CDR3 nucleotides: TGTGCCACCAGCAGAGATCTCCTGGGGGTTGGTTCACCCCTCCACTTT.

The chain joins TRBV11-3 to TRBJ1-5, with D possibly matching TRBD1 (5 bases). V lost 5 bases and J 4 bases, leaving 18 bases between the germline ends. This CDR3 contains 16 residues. Germline V gene lookup returns CDR1 SGHNT and CDR2 YENEEA. The CDR3 reads CASSPGTSGGNQPQHF. The CDR3 bases are TGTGCCAGCAGCCCTGGGACCAGCGGGGGGAATCAGCCCCAGCATTTT.

The rearrangement uses TRBV29-1 and TRBJ1-2, with D maybe TRBD1 (6 bases). V was trimmed by 2 bases and J by 4 bases, leaving 20 bases between them. The CDR3 covers 16 residues. Germline CDR1 reads SQVTM; CDR2 reads ANQGSEA. The CDR3: CSVESVGGSGAYGYTF. Written as DNA, the CDR3 is TGCAGCGTTGAATCGGTCGGGGGATCGGGGGCCTATGGCTACACCTTC. Combining the CDR3 with reference TRBV29-1 and TRBJ1-2 gives the whole variable domain SAVISQKPSRDICQRGTSLTIQCQVDSQVTMMFWYRQQPGQSLTLIATANQGSEATYESGFVIDKFPISRPNLTFSTLTVSNMSPEDSSIYLCSVESVGGSGAYGYTFGSGTRLTVV.

This chain uses TRBV6-8 with TRBJ1-6, with D perhaps matching TRBD1 (5 bases). V lost 7 bases to trimming and J lost 8 bases, with 12 bases between them. The CDR3 length is 13 residues. CDR1 and CDR2 from the germline V gene are MNHGY and SAAAGT. This CDR3 is CASNQGWDSPLHF. The DNA for the CDR3 is TGTGCCAGCAATCAGGGCTGGGATTCACCCCTCCACTTT.

The rearrangement uses TRBV9 and TRBJ1-4; a weak D match, TRBD1 (5 bases). The CDR3 loop spans 18 amino acids. Deletions cut 5 bases from V and 8 bases from J, with 28 bases between. Germline values: CDR1 SGDLS, CDR2 YYNGEE. CDR3 residues: CASSERVGALEASEKLFF. In DNA form, the CDR3 reads TGTGCCAGCAGTGAACGAGTCGGGGCCCTTGAAGCGAGCGAAAAACTGTTTTTT.

The genes are TRBV6-8 and TRBJ2-2; 7 bases map to TRBD2. The V gene end was trimmed by 6 bases and the J gene end by 6 bases; junction bases not matched to a gene: 13. In germline, CDR1 is MNHGY, CDR2 SAAAGT. This CDR3 is 16 amino acids long. CDR3 protein: CASSLPGRSPAGELFF. The CDR3 DNA reads as TGTGCCAGCAGCTTACCCGGGAGGAGTCCCGCCGGGGAGCTGTTTTTT.

V and J are TRBV28 and TRBJ2-7; tentatively, D is TRBD1 (5 bases). This CDR3 has 13 amino acids. The germline V gene has CDR1 MDHEN and CDR2 SYDVKM. The ends were cut back, 4 bases at V and 1 base at J, with 8 bases in the middle. The DNA of the CDR3 is TGTGCCAGCAGTTGGTCAGGGTCCTACGAGCAGTACTTC. Amino acid sequence: CASSWSGSYEQYF.

CDR3 amino acids: CAWSGGTNSYEQYF. Written as DNA, the CDR3 is TGTGCCTGGAGTGGGGGGACTAACTCCTACGAGCAGTACTTC. V and J are TRBV30 and TRBJ2-7; 7 bases are a match to TRBD2. The CDR3 has 14 amino acids. Per the germline V gene, CDR1 is GTSNPN and CDR2 is SVGIG (reference sequence). With V trimmed by 1 base and J by 0 bases, 3 bases remained unmatched.

The chain couples TRBV6-8 to TRBJ1-5; 9 bases are shared with TRBD1. The CDR3 sequence is 14 residues long. The trim removed 5 bases at V and 6 bases at J, leaving 5 bases unmatched. The germline CDR1 and CDR2 sequences are MNHGY and SAAAGT. The CDR3 DNA reads as TGTGCCAGCAGTGCGGACAGGGGAATTCAGCCCCAGCATTTT. Its protein is CASSADRGIQPQHF.